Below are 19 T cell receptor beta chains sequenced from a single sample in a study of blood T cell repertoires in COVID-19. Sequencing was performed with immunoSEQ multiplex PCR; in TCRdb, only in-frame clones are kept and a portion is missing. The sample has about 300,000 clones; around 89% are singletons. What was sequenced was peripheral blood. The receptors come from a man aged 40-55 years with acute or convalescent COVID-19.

The CDR3 DNA reads as TGCAGTGCTAGTATGGGGACAGCTAATTCACCCCTCCACTTT. The encoded protein is CSASMGTANSPLHF. The chain couples TRBV20-1 to TRBJ1-6; 7 nucleotides agree with TRBD1. Trimming at V came to 3 bases and at J to 6 bases, leaving 5 bases not matched to a gene. Germline assignment: CDR1 DFQATT and CDR2 SNEGSKA (reference sequence). This CDR3 has 14 residues.

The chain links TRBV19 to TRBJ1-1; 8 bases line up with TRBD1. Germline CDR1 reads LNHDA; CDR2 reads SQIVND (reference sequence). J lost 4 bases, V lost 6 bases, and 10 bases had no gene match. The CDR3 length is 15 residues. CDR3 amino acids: CASRPQDRVITEAFF. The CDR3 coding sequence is TGTGCCAGTAGACCTCAGGACAGGGTAATCACTGAAGCTTTCTTT.

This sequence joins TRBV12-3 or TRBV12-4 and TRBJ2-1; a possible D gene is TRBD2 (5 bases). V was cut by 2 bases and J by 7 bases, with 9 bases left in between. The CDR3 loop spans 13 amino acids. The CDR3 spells CASSLFRGNEQFF. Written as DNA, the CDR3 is TGTGCCAGCAGTTTATTCCGCGGGAATGAGCAGTTCTTC.

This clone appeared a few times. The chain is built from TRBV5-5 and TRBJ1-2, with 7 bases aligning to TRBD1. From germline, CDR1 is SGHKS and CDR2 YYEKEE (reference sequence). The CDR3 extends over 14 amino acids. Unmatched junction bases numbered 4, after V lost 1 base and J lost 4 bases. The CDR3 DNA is TGTGCCAGCAGCTTGCGAGGGGGCCTCTATGGCTACACCTTC. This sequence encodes CASSLRGGLYGYTF.

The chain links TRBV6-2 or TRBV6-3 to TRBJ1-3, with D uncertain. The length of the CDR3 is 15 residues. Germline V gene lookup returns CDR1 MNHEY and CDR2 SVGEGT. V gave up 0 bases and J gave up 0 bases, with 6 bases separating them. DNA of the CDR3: TGTGCCAGCAGTTACTCTGCGAGCTCTGGAAACACCATATATTTT. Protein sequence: CASSYSASSGNTIYF.

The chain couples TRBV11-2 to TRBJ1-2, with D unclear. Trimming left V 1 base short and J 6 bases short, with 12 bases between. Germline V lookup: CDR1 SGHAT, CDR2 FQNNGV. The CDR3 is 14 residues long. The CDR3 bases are TGTGCCAGCAGCTTAGTCCGGGTCAAAGATGGCTACACCTTC. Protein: CASSLVRVKDGYTF.

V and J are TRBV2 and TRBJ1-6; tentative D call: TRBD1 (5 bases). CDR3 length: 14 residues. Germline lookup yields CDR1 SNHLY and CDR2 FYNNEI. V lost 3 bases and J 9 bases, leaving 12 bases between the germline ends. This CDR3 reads CASSDQGLGSPLHF. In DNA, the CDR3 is TGTGCCAGCAGTGATCAGGGTTTGGGTTCACCCCTCCACTTT.

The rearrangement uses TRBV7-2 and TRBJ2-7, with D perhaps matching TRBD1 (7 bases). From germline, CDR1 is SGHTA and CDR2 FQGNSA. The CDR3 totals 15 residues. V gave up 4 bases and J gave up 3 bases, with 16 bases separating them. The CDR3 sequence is CASSYLAGGNYEQYF. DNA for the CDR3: TGTGCCAGCAGCTACCTGGCAGGGGGGAACTACGAGCAGTACTTC.

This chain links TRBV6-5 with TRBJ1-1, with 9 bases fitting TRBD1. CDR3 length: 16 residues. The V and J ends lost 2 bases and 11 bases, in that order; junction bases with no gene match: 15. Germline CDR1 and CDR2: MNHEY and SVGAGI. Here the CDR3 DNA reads TGTGCCAGCAGTTACCGGACCGGGACAGGGATTAGGGCGGCTTTCTTT. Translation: CASSYRTGTGIRAAFF.

CDR3 amino acids: CASSVGASGGPEQFF. The CDR3, as DNA: TGTGCCAGCAGCGTAGGGGCTAGCGGGGGCCCTGAGCAGTTCTTC. J is TRBJ2-1 and V is TRBV9, with 10 bases fitting TRBD2. V trimming: 0 bases; J trimming: 9 bases; junction bases outside the gene matches: 6. The CDR3 is 15 amino acids. Germline-derived CDR1 and CDR2 are SGDLS and YYNGEE.

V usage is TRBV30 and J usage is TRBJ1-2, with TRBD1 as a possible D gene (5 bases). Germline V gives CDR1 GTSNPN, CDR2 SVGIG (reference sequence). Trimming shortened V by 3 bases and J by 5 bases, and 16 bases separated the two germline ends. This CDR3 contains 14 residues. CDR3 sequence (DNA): TGTGCCTGGAGCTCCGATTCCGGGGGGTATGGCTACACCTTC. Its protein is CAWSSDSGGYGYTF.

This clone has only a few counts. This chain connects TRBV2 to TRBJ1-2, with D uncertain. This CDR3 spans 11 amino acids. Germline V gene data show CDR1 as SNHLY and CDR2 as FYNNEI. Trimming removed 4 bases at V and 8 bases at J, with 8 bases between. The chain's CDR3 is CASSAGEGYTF. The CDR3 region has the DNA TGTGCCAGCAGTGCGGGAGAGGGCTACACCTTC.

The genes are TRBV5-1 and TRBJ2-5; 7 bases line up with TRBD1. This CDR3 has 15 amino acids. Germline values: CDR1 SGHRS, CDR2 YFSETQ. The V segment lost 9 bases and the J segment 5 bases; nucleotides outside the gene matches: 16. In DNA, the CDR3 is TGCGCCACCACGTTGCAAGGGGGCCGTGGGGAGACCCAGTACTTC. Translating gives CATTLQGGRGETQYF.

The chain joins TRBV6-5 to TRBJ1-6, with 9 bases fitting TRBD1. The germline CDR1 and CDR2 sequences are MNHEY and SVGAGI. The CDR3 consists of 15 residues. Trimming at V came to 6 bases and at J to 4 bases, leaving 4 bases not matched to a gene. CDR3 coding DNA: TGTGCCAGCAGCCTCGACAGGGGGTATAATTCACCCCTCCACTTT. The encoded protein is CASSLDRGYNSPLHF.

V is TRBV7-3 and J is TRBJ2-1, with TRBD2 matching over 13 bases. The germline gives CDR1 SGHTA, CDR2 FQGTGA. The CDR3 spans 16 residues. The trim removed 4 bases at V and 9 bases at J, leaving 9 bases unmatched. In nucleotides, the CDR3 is TGTGCCAGCAGCTACTACACTAGCGGGGGGGCTGGTGAGCAGTTCTTC. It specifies CASSYYTSGGAGEQFF.

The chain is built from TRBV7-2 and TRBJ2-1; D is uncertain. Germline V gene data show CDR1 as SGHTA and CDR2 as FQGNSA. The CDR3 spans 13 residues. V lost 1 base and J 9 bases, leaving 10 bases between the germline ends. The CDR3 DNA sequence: TGTGCCAGCAGCTTAGGAGGTAGTTCTGAGCAGTTCTTC. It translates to CASSLGGSSEQFF.

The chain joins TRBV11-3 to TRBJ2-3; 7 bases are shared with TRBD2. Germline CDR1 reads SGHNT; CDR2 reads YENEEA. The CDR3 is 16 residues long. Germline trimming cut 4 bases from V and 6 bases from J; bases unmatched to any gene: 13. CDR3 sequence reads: CASSSQGSGPMDTQYF. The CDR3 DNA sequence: TGTGCCAGCAGCTCCCAGGGTAGCGGGCCTATGGATACGCAGTATTTT.

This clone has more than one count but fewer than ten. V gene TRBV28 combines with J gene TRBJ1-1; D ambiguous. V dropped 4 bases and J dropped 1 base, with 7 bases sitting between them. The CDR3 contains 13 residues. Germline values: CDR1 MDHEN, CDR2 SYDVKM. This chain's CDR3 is CASSWTQNTEAFF. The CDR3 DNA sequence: TGTGCCAGCAGTTGGACTCAGAACACTGAAGCTTTCTTT.

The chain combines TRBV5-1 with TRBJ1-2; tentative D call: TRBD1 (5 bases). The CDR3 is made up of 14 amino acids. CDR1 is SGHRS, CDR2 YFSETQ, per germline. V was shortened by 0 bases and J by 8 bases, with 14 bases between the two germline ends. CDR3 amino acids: CASSLGQPRDGYTF. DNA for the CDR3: TGCGCCAGCAGCTTGGGACAGCCCCGAGACGGCTACACCTTC. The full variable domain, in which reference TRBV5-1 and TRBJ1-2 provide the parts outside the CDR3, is KAGVTQTPRYLIKTRGQQVTLSCSPISGHRSVSWYQQTPGQGLQFLFEYFSETQRNKGNFPGRFSGRQFSNSRSEMNVSTLELGDSALYLCASSLGQPRDGYTFGSGTRLTVV.